This T cell receptor beta chain was captured in a study of early T cells in non-severe SARS-CoV-2 infection. Study-level background: Sequenced material consisted of bulk RNA (from unsorted whole blood), and chains were unpaired. Findings and caveats of the study: There was a bias toward anti-spike CD8 responses in VDJdb matching, which missed private and CD4 specificities.

Each cDNA molecule carried a unique molecular identifier. TCRdb redid the calling of the 5' RACE reads with MiXCR, one entry per CDR3 protein. The sample has tens of thousands of distinct CDR3 sequences, roughly 6% seen once. There are many counts of this clonotype. What it binds is not known. Sequences were derived from whole blood, sampled at baseline. The receptor comes from an adult who was a healthcare worker with PCR-confirmed SARS-CoV-2 infection or an uninfected control (not recorded which).

CDR3: CASSISQGASQETQYF. CDR3 sequence (DNA): TGTGCCAGTAGTATAAGTCAGGGCGCTTCACAAGAGACCCAGTACTTC. V gene TRBV19 combines with J gene TRBJ2-5; D possibly corresponds to TRBD1 (5 bases). The germline V and J ends were trimmed by 2 bases and 2 bases, with 15 bases remaining between them. The CDR3 spans 16 residues. Germline lookup yields CDR1 LNHDA and CDR2 SQIVND (reference sequence).